The rows below give T cell receptor beta chains drawn from one sample of a study of shared clonotypes between healthy human individuals. Only in-frame clones appear in the TCRdb table, and some are missing; sequencing was by immunoSEQ multiplex PCR. The sample contains 2 million to 3 million clones, over 85% of which appear only once. The sequencing input was naive CD4+ T cells from PBMCs. All receptors derive from a man younger than 30 in good health. Some clones in this sample may be carry-over from other donors' samples. Both conserved end residues are part of each CDR3. Fields, in order: clone size, V gene, J gene, D gene, CDR3 protein, CDR3 DNA. The D gene is left open where the match is weak. Some rows have no size entry. The others give once, few or many, or a class for an expanded clone.

NA	TRBV7-2	TRBJ2-2	NA	CASSSSGTYTGELFF	TGTGCCAGCAGCTCTTCCGGGACCTACACCGGGGAGCTGTTTTTT
NA	TRBV7-8	TRBJ2-3	NA	CASSSARVGADTQYF	TGTGCCAGCAGCTCCGCGAGGGTGGGGGCAGATACGCAGTATTTT
few	TRBV19	TRBJ1-5	NA	CASSMPLVNQPQHF	TGTGCCAGTAGTATGCCCCTCGTCAATCAGCCCCAGCATTTT
NA	TRBV28	TRBJ1-5	TRBD1	CASRDRVVQPQHF	TGTGCCAGCAGGGACAGGGTGGTTCAGCCCCAGCATTTT
NA	TRBV2	TRBJ2-5	NA	CASRGRVSQETQYF	TGTGCCAGCAGGGGGCGGGTCTCGCAAGAGACCCAGTACTTC
few	TRBV18	TRBJ2-3	NA	CASSPRADTQYF	TGTGCCAGCTCACCAAGGGCAGATACGCAGTATTTT
NA	TRBV11-2	TRBJ2-2	TRBD1	CASSPRTGKAGELFF	TGTGCCAGCAGCCCCCGGACAGGGAAAGCCGGGGAGCTGTTTTTT
NA	TRBV7-2	TRBJ2-1	TRBD2	CASRSGTYNEQFF	TGTGCCAGCAGAAGCGGGACCTACAATGAGCAGTTCTTC
NA	TRBV19	TRBJ2-1	TRBD2	CASRGTSGRTNEQFF	TGTGCCAGTAGGGGAACTAGCGGGAGGACGAATGAGCAGTTCTTC
NA	TRBV7-2	TRBJ2-1	NA	CASSLARGNEQFF	TGTGCCAGCAGCTTAGCAAGGGGAAATGAGCAGTTCTTC
NA	TRBV4-2	TRBJ2-4	NA	CASSPEAAKNIQYF	TGTGCCAGCAGCCCCGAGGCGGCCAAAAACATTCAGTACTTC
few	TRBV6-1	TRBJ1-5	TRBD1	CASSEWTGSPQHF	TGTGCCAGCAGTGAATGGACAGGGTCGCCCCAGCATTTT
NA	TRBV28	TRBJ1-1	NA	CASRPWGEGGFTEAFF	TGTGCCAGCAGACCCTGGGGGGAAGGGGGGTTCACTGAAGCTTTCTTT
NA	TRBV7-3	TRBJ2-1	TRBD2	CASSLTSASEQFF	TGTGCCAGCAGCCTAACTAGCGCTAGTGAGCAGTTCTTC
NA	TRBV19	TRBJ2-2	TRBD2	CASSMSLAGGRQGF	TGTGCCAGTAGTATGTCGCTCGCGGGAGGGCGCCAAGGCTTT
NA	TRBV7-2	TRBJ1-1	NA	CASSLTWGFTEAFF	TGTGCCAGCAGCTTAACTTGGGGCTTCACTGAAGCTTTCTTT
NA	TRBV5-1	TRBJ1-1	NA	CASSLNTEAFF	TGCGCCAGCAGCCTAAACACTGAAGCTTTCTTT
NA	TRBV5-1	TRBJ2-7	NA	CASSFDPRSSYEQYF	TGCGCCAGCAGCTTTGATCCACGGAGCTCCTACGAGCAGTACTTC
NA	TRBV28	TRBJ2-7	NA	CASRPGLSYEQYF	TGTGCCAGCAGACCCGGGTTATCCTACGAGCAGTACTTC
NA	TRBV6-5	TRBJ1-3	NA	CASSLDRTLNTIYF	TGTGCCAGCAGCCTCGACAGGACCCTGAACACCATATATTTT
NA	TRBV11-2	TRBJ2-5	NA	CASSFGVAETQYF	TGTGCCAGCAGCTTTGGGGTGGCGGAGACCCAGTACTTC
NA	TRBV5-1	TRBJ2-2	NA	CASSEINTGELFF	TGCGCCAGCAGCGAAATCAACACCGGGGAGCTGTTTTTT
NA	TRBV19	TRBJ1-1	TRBD1	CASSTGQRNTEAFF	TGTGCCAGTAGTACGGGACAGAGGAACACTGAAGCTTTCTTT
NA	TRBV2	TRBJ2-3	TRBD1	CASGWDRVPDTQYF	TGTGCCAGCGGATGGGACAGGGTCCCAGATACGCAGTATTTT
NA	TRBV10-3	TRBJ1-2	NA	CAISKLRDTGFSNYGYTF	TGTGCCATCAGTAAATTGAGGGACACAGGATTTTCTAACTATGGCTACACCTTC
NA	TRBV28	TRBJ2-7	NA	CASSLQDYEQYF	TGTGCCAGCAGTTTACAGGATTACGAGCAGTACTTC
NA	TRBV5-4	TRBJ1-4	NA	CASSSTPTNEKLFF	TGTGCCAGCAGCTCGACACCCACTAATGAAAAACTGTTTTTT
NA	TRBV28	TRBJ2-5	NA	CASSRMQAQETQYF	TGTGCCAGCAGTCGCATGCAAGCGCAAGAGACCCAGTACTTC
NA	TRBV5-4	TRBJ2-2	TRBD2	CASSYGLANTGELFF	TGTGCCAGCAGCTACGGACTAGCGAATACCGGGGAGCTGTTTTTT
few	TRBV25-1	TRBJ1-4	TRBD1	CASSKGQGGEKLFF	TGTGCCAGCAGTAAAGGACAGGGAGGTGAAAAACTGTTTTTT
NA	TRBV30	TRBJ2-3	TRBD1	CAWWTGWGPDTQYF	TGTGCCTGGTGGACAGGGTGGGGACCAGATACGCAGTATTTT
NA	TRBV4-2	TRBJ2-3	TRBD2	CASSQVTRREGLSDTQYF	TGTGCCAGCAGCCAAGTGACGCGGCGGGAGGGCCTATCGGATACGCAGTATTTT
NA	TRBV10-3	TRBJ1-1	NA	CAISEPDRDTEAFF	TGTGCCATCAGTGAGCCAGACAGAGACACTGAAGCTTTCTTT
NA	TRBV28	TRBJ2-1	NA	CASSLIVGAAANEQFF	TGTGCCAGCAGCCTCATTGTGGGCGCAGCGGCCAATGAGCAGTTCTTC
NA	TRBV7-2	TRBJ2-7	TRBD2	CASSPRLAGSYEQYF	TGTGCCAGCAGCCCAAGACTAGCGGGATCCTACGAGCAGTACTTC
NA	TRBV5-1	TRBJ2-1	TRBD1	CASSLGGTGVYNEQFF	TGCGCCAGCAGCTTAGGAGGGACAGGGGTCTACAATGAGCAGTTCTTC
NA	TRBV4-2	TRBJ1-2	NA	CASSQVGGQLYGYTF	TGTGCCAGCAGCCAAGTCGGAGGACAGCTTTATGGCTACACCTTC
NA	TRBV6-1	TRBJ2-1	TRBD1	CASSGRDRMINEQFF	TGTGCCAGCAGTGGCCGGGACAGAATGATCAATGAGCAGTTCTTC
NA	TRBV2	TRBJ2-7	NA	CASSEGGQFYEQYF	TGTGCCAGCAGTGAGGGGGGACAGTTCTACGAGCAGTACTTC
NA	TRBV30	TRBJ2-7	TRBD2	CAWTALGGFPYEQYF	TGTGCCTGGACTGCTTTGGGGGGGTTCCCCTACGAGCAGTACTTC
once	TRBV5-4	TRBJ1-2	NA	CASSLAAGSSLYTF	TGTGCCAGCAGCTTGGCGGCAGGGAGTTCCCTCTACACCTTC
few	TRBV29-1	TRBJ1-1	NA	CSVAGQFNTEAFF	TGCAGCGTTGCTGGTCAGTTTAACACTGAAGCTTTCTTT
NA	TRBV7-9	TRBJ2-7	TRBD1	CASSLMQGVDYEQYF	TGTGCCAGCAGCTTAATGCAGGGGGTGGACTACGAGCAGTACTTC